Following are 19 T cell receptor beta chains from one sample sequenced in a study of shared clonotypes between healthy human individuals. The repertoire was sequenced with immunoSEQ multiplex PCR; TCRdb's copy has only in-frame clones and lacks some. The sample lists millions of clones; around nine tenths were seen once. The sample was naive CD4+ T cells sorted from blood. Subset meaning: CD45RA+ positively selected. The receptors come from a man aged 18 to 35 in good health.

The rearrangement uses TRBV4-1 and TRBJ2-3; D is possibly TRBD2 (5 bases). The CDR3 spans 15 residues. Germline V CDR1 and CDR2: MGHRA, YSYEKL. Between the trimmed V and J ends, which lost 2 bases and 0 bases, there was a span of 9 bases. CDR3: CASSQSGTSTDTQYF. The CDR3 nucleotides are TGCGCCAGCAGCCAAAGCGGAACTAGCACAGATACGCAGTATTTT.

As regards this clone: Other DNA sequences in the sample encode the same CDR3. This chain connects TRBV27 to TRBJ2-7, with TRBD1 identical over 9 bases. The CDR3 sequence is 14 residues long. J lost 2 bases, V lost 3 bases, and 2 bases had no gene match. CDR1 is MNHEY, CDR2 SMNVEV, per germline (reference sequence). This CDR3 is CASSLGQGPYEQYF. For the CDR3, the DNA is TGTGCCAGCAGTTTGGGACAGGGTCCCTACGAGCAGTACTTC.

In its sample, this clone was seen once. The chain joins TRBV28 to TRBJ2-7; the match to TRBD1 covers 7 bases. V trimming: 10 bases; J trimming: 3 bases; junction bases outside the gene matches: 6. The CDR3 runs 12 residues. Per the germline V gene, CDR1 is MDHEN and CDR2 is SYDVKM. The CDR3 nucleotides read TGTGCCACCAGACAGGGACGCTACGAGCAGTACTTC. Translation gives CATRQGRYEQYF.

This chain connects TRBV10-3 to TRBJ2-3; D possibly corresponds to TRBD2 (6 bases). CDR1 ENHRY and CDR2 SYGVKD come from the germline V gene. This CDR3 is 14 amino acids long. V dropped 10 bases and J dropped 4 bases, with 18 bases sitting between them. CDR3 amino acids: CANQAGPNPDTQYF. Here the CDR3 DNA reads TGTGCCAACCAGGCGGGGCCCAACCCAGATACGCAGTATTTT.

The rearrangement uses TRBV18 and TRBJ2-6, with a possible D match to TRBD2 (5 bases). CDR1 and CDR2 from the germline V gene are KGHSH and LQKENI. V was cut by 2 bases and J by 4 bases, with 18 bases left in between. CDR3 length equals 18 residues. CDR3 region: CASSPVAERLSGANVLTF. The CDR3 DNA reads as TGTGCCAGCTCACCAGTCGCGGAGAGACTATCAGGGGCCAACGTCCTGACTTTC.

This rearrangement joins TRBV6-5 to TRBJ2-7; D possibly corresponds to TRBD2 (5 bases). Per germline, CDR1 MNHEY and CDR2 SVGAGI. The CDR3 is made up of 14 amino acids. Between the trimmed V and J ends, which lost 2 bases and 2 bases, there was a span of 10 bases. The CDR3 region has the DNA TGTGCCAGCAGTTACGAGGGATGGACCTACGAGCAGTACTTC. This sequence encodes CASSYEGWTYEQYF.

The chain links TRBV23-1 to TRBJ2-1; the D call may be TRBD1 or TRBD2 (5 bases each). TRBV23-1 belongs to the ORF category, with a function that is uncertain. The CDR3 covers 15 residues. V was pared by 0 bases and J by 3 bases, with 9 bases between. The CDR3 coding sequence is TGCGCCAGCAGTCAATCTGGGACCCTCTACAATGAGCAGTTCTTC. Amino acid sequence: CASSQSGTLYNEQFF.

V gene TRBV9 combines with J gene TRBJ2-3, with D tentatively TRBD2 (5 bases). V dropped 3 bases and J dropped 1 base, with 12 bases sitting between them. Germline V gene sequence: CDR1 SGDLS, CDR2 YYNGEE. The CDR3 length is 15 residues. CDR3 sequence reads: CASSASGYGTDTQYF. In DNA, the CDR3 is TGTGCCAGCAGCGCCTCGGGGTACGGCACAGATACGCAGTATTTT. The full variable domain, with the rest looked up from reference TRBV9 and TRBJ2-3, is DSGVTQTPKHLITATGQRVTLRCSPRSGDLSVYWYQQSLDQGLQFLIQYYNGEERAKGNILERFSAQQFPDLHSELNLSSLELGDSALYFCASSASGYGTDTQYFGPGTRLTVL.

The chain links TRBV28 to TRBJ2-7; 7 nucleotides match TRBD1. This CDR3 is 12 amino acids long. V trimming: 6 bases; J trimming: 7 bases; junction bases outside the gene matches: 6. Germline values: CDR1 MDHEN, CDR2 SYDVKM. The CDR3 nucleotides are TGTGCCAGCAGGAGGGACAGAATGGAGCAGTACTTC. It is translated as CASRRDRMEQYF.

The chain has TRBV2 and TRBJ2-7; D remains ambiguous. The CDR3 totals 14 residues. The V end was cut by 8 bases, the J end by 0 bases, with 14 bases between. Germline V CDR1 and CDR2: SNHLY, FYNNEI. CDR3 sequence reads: CASQRSSSSYEQYF. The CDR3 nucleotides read TGTGCCAGCCAGAGGTCATCCAGCTCCTACGAGCAGTACTTC.

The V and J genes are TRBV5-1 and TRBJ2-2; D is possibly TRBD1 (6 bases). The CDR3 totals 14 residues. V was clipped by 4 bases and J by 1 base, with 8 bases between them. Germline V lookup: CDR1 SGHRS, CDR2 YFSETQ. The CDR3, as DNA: TGCGCCAGCAGCCAGGACAGGAACACCGGGGAGCTGTTTTTT. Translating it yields CASSQDRNTGELFF.

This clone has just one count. In DNA, the CDR3 is TGTGCCAGCAGCCTCAGGGGACTAGCAGGCACAGATACGCAGTATTTT. Residues: CASSLRGLAGTDTQYF. The chain recombines TRBV13 with TRBJ2-3, with TRBD2 matching over 9 bases. This CDR3 contains 16 residues. CDR1 and CDR2 (germline): PRHDT, FYEKMQ (reference sequence). The trim removed 5 bases at V and 1 base at J, leaving 7 bases unmatched.

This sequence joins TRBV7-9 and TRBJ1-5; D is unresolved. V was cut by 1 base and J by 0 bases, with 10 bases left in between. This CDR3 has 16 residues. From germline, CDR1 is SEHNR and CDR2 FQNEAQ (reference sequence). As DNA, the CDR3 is TGTGCCAGCAGCTTAGTAATTGGATATAGCAATCAGCCCCAGCATTTT. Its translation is CASSLVIGYSNQPQHF.

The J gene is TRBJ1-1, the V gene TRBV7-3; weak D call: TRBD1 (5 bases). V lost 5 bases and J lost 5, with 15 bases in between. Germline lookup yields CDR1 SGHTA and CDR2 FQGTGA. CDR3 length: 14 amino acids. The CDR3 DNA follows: TGTGCCAGCAGCCCCGGGAGCTCAGGGACTGAAGCTTTCTTT. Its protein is CASSPGSSGTEAFF.

This CDR3 reads CASSSRDRAGEQYF. The CDR3 coding sequence is TGTGCCAGCAGCTCCCGGGACAGGGCTGGCGAGCAGTACTTC. The genes are TRBV5-6 and TRBJ2-7; 9 bases match TRBD1. This CDR3 comprises 14 residues. Losses at the gene ends were 3 bases for V and 6 bases for J; bases not matched to a gene: 7. Germline lookup yields CDR1 SGHDT and CDR2 YYEEEE.

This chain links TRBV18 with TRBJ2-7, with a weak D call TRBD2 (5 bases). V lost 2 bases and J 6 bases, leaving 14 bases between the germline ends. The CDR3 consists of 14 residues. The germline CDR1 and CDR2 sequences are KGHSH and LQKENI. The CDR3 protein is CASSPAGLEAEQYF. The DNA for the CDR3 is TGTGCCAGCTCACCAGCAGGATTGGAGGCCGAGCAGTACTTC.

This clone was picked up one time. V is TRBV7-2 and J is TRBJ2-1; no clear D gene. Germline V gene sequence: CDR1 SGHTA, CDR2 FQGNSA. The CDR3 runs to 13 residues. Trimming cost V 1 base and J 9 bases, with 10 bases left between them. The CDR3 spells CASSLGRLREQFF. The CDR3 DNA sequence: TGTGCCAGCAGCTTAGGCAGGCTCCGTGAGCAGTTCTTC.

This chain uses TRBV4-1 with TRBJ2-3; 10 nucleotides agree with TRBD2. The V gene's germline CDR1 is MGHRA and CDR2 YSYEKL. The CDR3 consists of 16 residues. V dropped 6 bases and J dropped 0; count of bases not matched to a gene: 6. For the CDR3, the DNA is TGCGCCAGCAGACCTGGACTAGCGGATAGCACAGATACGCAGTATTTT. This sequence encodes CASRPGLADSTDTQYF.

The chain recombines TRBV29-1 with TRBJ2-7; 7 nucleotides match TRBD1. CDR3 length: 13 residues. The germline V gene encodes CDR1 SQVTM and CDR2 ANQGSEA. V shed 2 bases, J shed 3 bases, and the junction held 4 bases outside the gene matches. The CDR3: CSVESGTVYEQYF. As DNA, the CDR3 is TGCAGCGTTGAATCCGGGACAGTCTACGAGCAGTACTTC.